This TCR beta chain was captured in a study of blood T cells in healthy people across ages. Findings and caveats of the study: Across the age range, TCR beta diversity per million T cells fell in a roughly linear way.

Each of the donors had 9 to 10 milliliters of peripheral blood drawn into EDTA-treated Vacutainer tubes. Every sample had a minimum of 6.5 million PBMCs isolated. It was with a sample-barcoded 5' primer and a J-beta primer mix that a second PCR of roughly 7 to 12 cycles was run. Every sample produced at least 3 million CDR3-containing paired-end reads. MiXCR was run by TCRdb on the 5' RACE reads, yielding one entry per CDR3 protein. The sample has approximately 1.5 million distinct CDR3 sequences; about 42% are singletons. Notes on this clonotype: Its cognate antigen is unknown.

The CDR3 runs 15 residues. Unmatched junction bases numbered 8, after V lost 3 bases and J lost 5 bases. Germline assignment: CDR1 MNHEY and CDR2 SVGAGI. Sequences were obtained from blood. The chain couples TRBV6-5 to TRBJ2-3, with TRBD2 matching 7 bases. This TCR derives from a woman under 30 in good health. The CDR3 spells CASSYTEVAGDTQYF. CDR3 coding DNA: TGTGCCAGCAGTTATACCGAAGTAGCGGGAGATACGCAGTATTTT.